The rows below give T cell receptor beta chains drawn from one sample of a study of T cells in localized non-small cell lung cancer. Generated by immunoSEQ multiplex PCR, the TCRdb table keeps only in-frame clones and is missing some. The profile shows 48,000 or so clones, just over 85% of them singletons. Sequences were derived from peripheral blood, sampled before any cancer treatment. Source of these receptors: a male donor at least 60 years old with stage III squamous cell lung carcinoma. Each CDR3 is given with its conserved first and last residue. Fields, in order: J gene, clone size, V gene, D gene, CDR3 DNA, CDR3 protein. A D gene is named only where the DNA matches it firmly. Size is omitted from some rows. Given values are once, few, many or a class for expanded clones.

j_call: TRBJ2-7
clone_size: .
v_call: TRBV28
d_call: .
cdr3_nt: TGTGCCAGCAATCCGGCCCAGGTCTGGCACGAGCAGTACTTC
cdr3_aa: CASNPAQVWHEQYF

j_call: TRBJ2-5
clone_size: .
v_call: TRBV7-9
d_call: .
cdr3_nt: TGTGCCAGCAGCTTCTCGGGCGCAGAGACCCAGTACTTC
cdr3_aa: CASSFSGAETQYF

j_call: TRBJ2-5
clone_size: .
v_call: TRBV25-1
d_call: TRBD2
cdr3_nt: TGTGCCAGCAGTCGAATTGGGGGGGAAAGAAAGACCCAGTACTTC
cdr3_aa: CASSRIGGERKTQYF

j_call: TRBJ1-1
clone_size: few
v_call: TRBV29-1
d_call: .
cdr3_nt: TGCAGCGTTGAAGGGAGAGAAGCTTTCTTT
cdr3_aa: CSVEGREAFF

j_call: TRBJ1-1
clone_size: .
v_call: TRBV5-4
d_call: .
cdr3_nt: TGTGCCAGCAGCCCCTCCGCCCGACAGAGAAACACTGAAGCTTTCTTT
cdr3_aa: CASSPSARQRNTEAFF

j_call: TRBJ1-2
clone_size: .
v_call: TRBV20-1
d_call: .
cdr3_nt: TGCAGTGTCGGGGTGGGGGGCTACACCTTC
cdr3_aa: CSVGVGGYTF

j_call: TRBJ2-2
clone_size: .
v_call: TRBV7-3
d_call: .
cdr3_nt: TGTGCCAGCAGCCTATGGGGGCAGGGAATGACCGGGGAGCTGTTTTTT
cdr3_aa: CASSLWGQGMTGELFF

j_call: TRBJ1-3
clone_size: .
v_call: TRBV2
d_call: .
cdr3_nt: TGTGCCAGCAGTTTACAGGGATATGGAAACACCATATATTTT
cdr3_aa: CASSLQGYGNTIYF

j_call: TRBJ2-7
clone_size: .
v_call: TRBV7-2
d_call: TRBD2
cdr3_nt: TGTGCCAGCAGCCGGACTAGCGGGGGTCAGGCCTACTCCTACGAGCAGTACTTC
cdr3_aa: CASSRTSGGQAYSYEQYF

j_call: TRBJ2-5
clone_size: .
v_call: TRBV7-2
d_call: .
cdr3_nt: TGTGCCAGCAGCTTAGGCCAGGGGCTAGAGACCCAGTACTTC
cdr3_aa: CASSLGQGLETQYF

j_call: TRBJ1-1
clone_size: few
v_call: TRBV7-9
d_call: .
cdr3_nt: TGTGCCAGCAGCTTAATAGGGCTCGCTGAAGCTTTCTTT
cdr3_aa: CASSLIGLAEAFF

j_call: TRBJ2-1
clone_size: .
v_call: TRBV29-1
d_call: .
cdr3_nt: TGCAGCGTTGGGCTAGCGTTCCGGAACTATGAGCAGTTCTTC
cdr3_aa: CSVGLAFRNYEQFF

j_call: TRBJ2-5
clone_size: .
v_call: TRBV7-2
d_call: .
cdr3_nt: .
cdr3_aa: CASSFGSGQETQYF

j_call: TRBJ2-1
clone_size: .
v_call: TRBV30
d_call: TRBD2
cdr3_nt: TGTGCCTGGAGTGTCGAAAGGACTAGCGGTCCGAATGAGCAGTTCTTC
cdr3_aa: CAWSVERTSGPNEQFF

j_call: TRBJ2-2
clone_size: .
v_call: TRBV7-9
d_call: .
cdr3_nt: TGTGCCAGCAGCTCCGGGCTTTTGAACACCGGGGAGCTGTTTTTT
cdr3_aa: CASSSGLLNTGELFF

j_call: TRBJ1-3
clone_size: .
v_call: TRBV19
d_call: .
cdr3_nt: TGTGCCAGTAGTATAGATCCAGGGGCTGGAAACACCATATATTTT
cdr3_aa: CASSIDPGAGNTIYF

j_call: TRBJ1-3
clone_size: .
v_call: TRBV18
d_call: TRBD1
cdr3_nt: TGTGCCAGCTCACCCGGGACAGGGGGCCTGAGCTCTGGAAACACCATATATTTT
cdr3_aa: CASSPGTGGLSSGNTIYF

j_call: TRBJ2-2
clone_size: .
v_call: TRBV19
d_call: TRBD2
cdr3_nt: TGTGCCAGTAGTCTGGGACTAGCGAGTTCGGGGGAGCTGTTTTTT
cdr3_aa: CASSLGLASSGELFF

j_call: TRBJ2-2
clone_size: once
v_call: TRBV11-3
d_call: .
cdr3_nt: TGTGCCAGCAGCCCCCAAGGAGTAGAAGGGCCGATCGGGGAGCTGTTTTTT
cdr3_aa: CASSPQGVEGPIGELFF

j_call: TRBJ2-1
clone_size: .
v_call: TRBV14
d_call: .
cdr3_nt: TGTGCCAGCAGCCAAGATAGGCTGAGTGAGCAGTTCTTC
cdr3_aa: CASSQDRLSEQFF

j_call: TRBJ2-1
clone_size: .
v_call: TRBV9
d_call: .
cdr3_nt: TGTGCCAGCAGCGTAGAAGCTAGCCAACGGTCCTACAATGAGCAGTTCTTC
cdr3_aa: CASSVEASQRSYNEQFF

j_call: TRBJ1-1
clone_size: .
v_call: TRBV27
d_call: .
cdr3_nt: TGTGCCAGCAGTTCCTATCGGGGACGTCGAGTCACTGAAGCTTTCTTT
cdr3_aa: CASSSYRGRRVTEAFF

j_call: TRBJ2-6
clone_size: once
v_call: TRBV30
d_call: .
cdr3_nt: TGTGCCTGGGGGGGGCCCCTCTCTGGGGCCAACGTCCTGACTTTC
cdr3_aa: CAWGGPLSGANVLTF

j_call: TRBJ1-2
clone_size: .
v_call: TRBV19
d_call: .
cdr3_nt: TGTGCCAGTAGTAGGCTGGACGGGAGACGAGCGGGTGGCTACACCTTC
cdr3_aa: CASSRLDGRRAGGYTF

j_call: TRBJ1-1
clone_size: .
v_call: TRBV12-5
d_call: .
cdr3_nt: TGTGCTAGTGGTTTGGTACCGGGGTGGAAGGGCACTGAAGCTTTCTTT
cdr3_aa: CASGLVPGWKGTEAFF

j_call: TRBJ2-2
clone_size: .
v_call: TRBV9
d_call: .
cdr3_nt: TGTGCCAGCAGCGCCGGAGATTACACCGGGGAGCTGTTTTTT
cdr3_aa: CASSAGDYTGELFF

j_call: TRBJ2-1
clone_size: .
v_call: TRBV9
d_call: .
cdr3_nt: TGTGCCAGCAGCGTAGACGCCAGCGGCTCCTACAATGAGCAGTTCTTC
cdr3_aa: CASSVDASGSYNEQFF

j_call: TRBJ2-6
clone_size: .
v_call: TRBV18
d_call: .
cdr3_nt: TGTGCCAGCTCACCACTGGACTCTGGGGCCAACGTCCTGACTTTC
cdr3_aa: CASSPLDSGANVLTF

j_call: TRBJ1-1
clone_size: .
v_call: TRBV6-6
d_call: TRBD1
cdr3_nt: TGTGCCAGCAGCCCCAGGGGGCCGGGCACTGAAGCTTTCTTT
cdr3_aa: CASSPRGPGTEAFF

j_call: TRBJ1-2
clone_size: .
v_call: TRBV28
d_call: TRBD1
cdr3_nt: TGTGCCAGTGGAGCTGGACAGGGCCTAGGGGGCTACACCTTC
cdr3_aa: CASGAGQGLGGYTF

j_call: TRBJ2-1
clone_size: few
v_call: TRBV19
d_call: .
cdr3_nt: TGTGCCAGTAGTATAGACCCGGGAGCTACGAACAATGAGCAGTTCTTC
cdr3_aa: CASSIDPGATNNEQFF

j_call: TRBJ1-6
clone_size: once
v_call: TRBV11-2
d_call: .
cdr3_nt: TGTGCCAGCAGAAATATGAGGGTGGGGGGCTCCTATAATTCACCCCTCCACTTT
cdr3_aa: CASRNMRVGGSYNSPLHF

j_call: TRBJ2-3
clone_size: few
v_call: TRBV4-3
d_call: TRBD2
cdr3_nt: TGCGCCAGCAGCCTAGGTTCCGGCGGGGGGACTAGCACAGATACGCAGTATTTT
cdr3_aa: CASSLGSGGGTSTDTQYF

j_call: TRBJ2-1
clone_size: .
v_call: TRBV9
d_call: TRBD2
cdr3_nt: TGTGCCAGCAGCGTAGCAGGGACTAGCGGGAGGACTGAGCAGTTCTTC
cdr3_aa: CASSVAGTSGRTEQFF

j_call: TRBJ2-1
clone_size: .
v_call: TRBV5-1
d_call: TRBD1
cdr3_nt: TGCGCCAGCAGCTTGGAGACAGGGGGCGCGTACAATGAGCAGTTCTTC
cdr3_aa: CASSLETGGAYNEQFF

j_call: TRBJ1-5
clone_size: .
v_call: TRBV6-1
d_call: .
cdr3_nt: TGTGCCAGCAGTGAAGAGACGAGGGCGCAGCCCCAGCATTTT
cdr3_aa: CASSEETRAQPQHF

j_call: TRBJ2-3
clone_size: .
v_call: TRBV4-2
d_call: .
cdr3_nt: TGTGCCAGCAGCCAAGGGGGCGGGCCTAGCACAGATACGCAGTATTTT
cdr3_aa: CASSQGGGPSTDTQYF

j_call: TRBJ2-3
clone_size: .
v_call: TRBV4-1
d_call: .
cdr3_nt: TGCGCCAGCAGCCAAGTTTTCCGACTGACGACCACAGATACGCAGTATTTT
cdr3_aa: CASSQVFRLTTTDTQYF

j_call: TRBJ2-6
clone_size: .
v_call: TRBV9
d_call: .
cdr3_nt: TGTGCCAGCAGCGTAGGTGTGGAGGCCAACGTCCTGACTTTC
cdr3_aa: CASSVGVEANVLTF

j_call: TRBJ2-1
clone_size: .
v_call: TRBV10-2
d_call: TRBD2
cdr3_nt: TGCGCCACCTCTGAGGGACTACAAAACAATGAGCAGTTCTTC
cdr3_aa: CATSEGLQNNEQFF

j_call: TRBJ1-1
clone_size: .
v_call: TRBV6-6
d_call: .
cdr3_nt: TGTGCCAGCAGTTACTCCGGAGTGAACACTGAAGCTTTCTTT
cdr3_aa: CASSYSGVNTEAFF

j_call: TRBJ1-1
clone_size: .
v_call: TRBV7-3
d_call: .
cdr3_nt: TGTGCCAGCAGCTTAAAGGGGGGTGGCACTGAAGCTTTCTTT
cdr3_aa: CASSLKGGGTEAFF

j_call: TRBJ1-3
clone_size: .
v_call: TRBV19
d_call: .
cdr3_nt: TGTGCCAGTAGTATTTTCGGTATTTCTGGAAACACCATATATTTT
cdr3_aa: CASSIFGISGNTIYF